This is a list of T cell receptor beta chains from one sample in a study of CD8 T cells in ankylosing spondylitis. MiXCR, applied by TCRdb to the 5' RACE reads, yields one record per CDR3 protein. Altogether hundreds of thousands of distinct CDR3 sequences are present, approximately 20% being singletons, with the ten largest covering about two fifths. Specimen: blood, either unsorted or a sorted T cell fraction (not recorded which). The receptors shown here come from a male donor with ankylosing spondylitis. Each CDR3 is given with its conserved first and last residue. The D gene is left open where the match is weak. The size of a clone is reported for some rows only, either as once, few or many, or as a class for expanded clones.

V	J	D	size	DNA	CDR3
TRBV4-1	TRBJ2-2	NA	few	TGCGCCAGCAGCCAAACACCGGGACTGGTCACCGGGGAGCTGTTTTTT	CASSQTPGLVTGELFF
TRBV29-1	TRBJ2-2	NA	few	TGCAGCGTTGTAGGGGTGAACACCGGGGAGCTGTTTTTT	CSVVGVNTGELFF
TRBV20-1	TRBJ1-5	TRBD1	few	TGCAGTGCTTTGGAACAGGGGGCACGTCAGCCCCAGCATTTT	CSALEQGARQPQHF
TRBV28	TRBJ2-6	NA	NA	TGTGCCAGCAATAAAGTGTCGGTCTCTGGGGCCAACGTCCTGACTTTC	CASNKVSVSGANVLTF
TRBV5-1	TRBJ2-5	NA	NA	TGCGCCAGCAGCCCCGAACCGGACCAGCAAGAGACCCAGTACTTC	CASSPEPDQQETQYF
TRBV4-1	TRBJ1-1	TRBD1	many	TGCGCCAGCAGACACACACAGGGGCCACCTGAAGCTTTCTTT	CASRHTQGPPEAFF
TRBV11-2	TRBJ1-2	NA	NA	TGTGCCAGCAGCTCCCAGGGATACTATGGCTACACCTTC	CASSSQGYYGYTF
TRBV7-2	TRBJ1-1	NA	NA	TGTGCCACAGAGGAAACAGAAATGAACACTGAAGCTTTCTTT	CATEETEMNTEAFF
TRBV7-3	TRBJ2-1	TRBD2	once	TGTGCCAGCAGTTCAGCGGGAGGGCCGGCGGATGAGCAGTTCTTC	CASSSAGGPADEQFF
TRBV9	TRBJ2-7	NA	NA	TGTGCCAGCAGCGTTGATACCGACACCGGGACGGCATCCTACGAGCAGTACTTC	CASSVDTDTGTASYEQYF
TRBV19	TRBJ2-7	TRBD1	NA	TGTGCCAGTAGTCCCCGGGACAGCGCTACCTACGAGCAGTACTTC	CASSPRDSATYEQYF
TRBV4-1	TRBJ2-1	TRBD2	many	TGCGCCAGCAGCCGAATGACTAGCGGGAGAGGCAATGAGCAGTTCTTC	CASSRMTSGRGNEQFF
TRBV27	TRBJ2-5	NA	NA	TGTGCCAGCAGTTTAATCCCAGGGACAAACCAAGAGACCCAGTACTTC	CASSLIPGTNQETQYF
TRBV20-1	TRBJ1-1	NA	few	TGCAGTGCTAGAGATAGGGATCCTGAAGCTTTCTTT	CSARDRDPEAFF
TRBV12-3/TRBV12-4	TRBJ2-5	TRBD2	few	TGTGCCAGCAGCCCGCTAGCGGGCCCGGTAGAGACCCAGTACTTC	CASSPLAGPVETQYF
TRBV7-9	TRBJ1-6	NA	once	TGTGCCAGCAGCCACCGGGACGGAATTTCACCCCTCCACTTT	CASSHRDGISPLHF